This TCR beta chain comes out of a study of glioma-infiltrating T cells after dendritic cell vaccination. This clone was seen more than once but under ten times. This CDR3 spans 13 amino acids. The data were produced by immunoSEQ multiplex PCR, yet TCRdb's version contains in-frame clones alone and is incomplete. This sample carries 50,000 to 75,000 clones, about 83% of them seen once, and the ten largest clones take approximately 9.6%. As to time point: after dendritic cell vaccination, including at tumor progression/relapse. The source is a human donor with glioblastoma. The chain employs TRBV21-1 and TRBJ2-5; the DNA was not used to check the table's D call, TRBD2. TRBV21-1 is classified as a pseudogene. The material sequenced was blood, taken after dendritic cell vaccination. CDR3 nucleotide sequence: TGTGCCAGCACCAGAACTAGCATGGAGACCCAGTACTTC. This translates into CASTRTSMETQYF.